This TCR beta chain stems from a study of shared clonotypes between healthy human individuals. Recent vaccinations or acute infections were absent in the healthy HIV-negative adult donors. Whole-study results and caveats: A handful of donors showed sharing of approximately 5% of naive CD4 clonotypes. Generally, naive subsets (rather than memory subsets) showed larger estimated richness.

Profiled with immunoSEQ multiplex PCR; TCRdb holds only in-frame clones, not every one. The table shows about 1.1 million clones, with 78% occurring only once. This CDR3 comprises 12 residues. Trimming removed 1 base from V and 10 bases from J, with 10 bases in between. In germline, CDR1 is SGHDN, CDR2 FVKESK. To note about this clone: Its specificity is unknown.

Material: memory CD4+ T cells from PBMCs. The subset: CD45RA-negative fraction. This clonotype originated in a man between 18 and 35 years old in good health. Some clones in this sample may be carry-over from other donors' samples. The J gene is TRBJ1-2, the V gene TRBV14; D is ambiguous. The CDR3 sequence is CASSQARAVYTF. The CDR3 bases are TGTGCCAGCAGCCAAGCTCGGGCAGTCTACACCTTC.